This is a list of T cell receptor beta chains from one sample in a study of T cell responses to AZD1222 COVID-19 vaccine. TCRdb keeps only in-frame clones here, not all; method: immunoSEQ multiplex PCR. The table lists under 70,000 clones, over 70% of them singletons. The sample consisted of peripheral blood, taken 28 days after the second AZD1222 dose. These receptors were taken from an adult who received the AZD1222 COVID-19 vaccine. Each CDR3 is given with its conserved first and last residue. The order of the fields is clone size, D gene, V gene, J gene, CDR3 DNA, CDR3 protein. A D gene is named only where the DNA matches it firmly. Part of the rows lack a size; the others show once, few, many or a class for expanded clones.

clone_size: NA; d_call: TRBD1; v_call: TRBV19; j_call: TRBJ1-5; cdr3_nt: TGTGCCAGTAGTATCTGGGACAGGGTAAATCAGCCCCAGCATTTT; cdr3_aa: CASSIWDRVNQPQHF
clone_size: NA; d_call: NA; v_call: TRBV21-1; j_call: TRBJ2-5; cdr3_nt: TGTGCCAGCAGCAAAGCGCTTACAGGGGTAGAGACCCAGTACTTC; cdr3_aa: CASSKALTGVETQYF
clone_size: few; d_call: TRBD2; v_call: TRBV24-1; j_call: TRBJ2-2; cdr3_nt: TGTGCCACCAGTGATCCGGCGACTAGCGGGAGAGCCGGGGAGCTGTTTTTT; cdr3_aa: CATSDPATSGRAGELFF
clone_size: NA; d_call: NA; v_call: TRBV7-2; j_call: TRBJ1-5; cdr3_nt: TGTGCCAGCAGCTTAGCGGGCCAGCCCCAGCATTTT; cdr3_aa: CASSLAGQPQHF
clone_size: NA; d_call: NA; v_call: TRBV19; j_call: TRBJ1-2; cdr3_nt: TGTGCCAGTAGTATCGGGGGTATGGACTATGGCTACACCTTC; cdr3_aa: CASSIGGMDYGYTF
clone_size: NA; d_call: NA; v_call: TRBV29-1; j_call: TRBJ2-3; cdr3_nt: TGCAGCGTTGAACGGGGTATTGAAGATACGCAGTATTTT; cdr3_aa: CSVERGIEDTQYF
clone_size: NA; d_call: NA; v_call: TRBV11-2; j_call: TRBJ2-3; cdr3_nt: TGTGCCAGCAGCTCTCCCTATGCGCAGTATTTT; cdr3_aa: CASSSPYAQYF
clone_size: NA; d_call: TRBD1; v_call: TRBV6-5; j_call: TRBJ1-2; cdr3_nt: TGTGCCAGCAGCCCGGACAGGGGCTATGGCTACACCTTC; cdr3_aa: CASSPDRGYGYTF
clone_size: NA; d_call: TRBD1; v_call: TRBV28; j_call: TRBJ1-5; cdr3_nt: TGTGCCAGCAGCCGTGGGACAGGGAGAGATCAGCCCCAGCATTTT; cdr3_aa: CASSRGTGRDQPQHF
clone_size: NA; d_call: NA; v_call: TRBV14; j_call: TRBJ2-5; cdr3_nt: TGTGCCAGCAGCCAAGATCGGATTGGGGCAGAGACCCAGTACTTC; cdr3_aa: CASSQDRIGAETQYF
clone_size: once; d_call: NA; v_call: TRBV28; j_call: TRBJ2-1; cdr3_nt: TGTGCCAGCAGTTTAGATAGCGGACAGGTGAGCTCCTACAATGAGCAGTTCTTC; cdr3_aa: CASSLDSGQVSSYNEQFF
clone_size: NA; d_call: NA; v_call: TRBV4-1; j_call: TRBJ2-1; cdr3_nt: TGCGCCAGCAGCCAGGGGGGACTTTCGGTGGGTGAGCAGTTCTTC; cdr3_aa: CASSQGGLSVGEQFF
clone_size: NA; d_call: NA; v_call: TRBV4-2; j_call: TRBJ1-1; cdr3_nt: TGTGCCAGCAGCCAAGATGTGGCAGGTGGTAACACTGAAGCTTTCTTT; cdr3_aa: CASSQDVAGGNTEAFF
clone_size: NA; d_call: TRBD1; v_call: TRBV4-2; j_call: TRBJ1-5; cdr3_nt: TGTGCCAGCAGCCCTTATGAGGGGGCCAACAATCAGCCCCAGCATTTT; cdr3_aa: CASSPYEGANNQPQHF
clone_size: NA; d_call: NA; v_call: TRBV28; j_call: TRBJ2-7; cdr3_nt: TGTGCCAGCAGTTCAAATTTAGTCCCTGACAGCGAGCAGTACTTC; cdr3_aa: CASSSNLVPDSEQYF
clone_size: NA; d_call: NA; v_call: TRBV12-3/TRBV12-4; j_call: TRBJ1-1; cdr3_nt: TGTGCCAGCAGTACAACGGGTACTGAAGCTTTCTTT; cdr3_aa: CASSTTGTEAFF
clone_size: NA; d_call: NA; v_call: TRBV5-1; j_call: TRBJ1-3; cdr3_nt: TGCGCCAGCAGCTCCTCTGGGGCTGGAAACACCATATATTTT; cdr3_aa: CASSSSGAGNTIYF
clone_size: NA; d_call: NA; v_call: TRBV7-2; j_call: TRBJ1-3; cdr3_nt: TGTGCCAGCAGCTTAGTGACAGTTGGAAACACCATATATTTT; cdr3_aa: CASSLVTVGNTIYF
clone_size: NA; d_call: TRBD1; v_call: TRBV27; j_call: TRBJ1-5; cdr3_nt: TGTGCCAGCAGCCCCAGACAGGGAGGTCAGCCCCAGCATTTT; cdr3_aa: CASSPRQGGQPQHF
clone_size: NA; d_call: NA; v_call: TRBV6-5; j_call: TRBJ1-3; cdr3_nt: TGTGCCAGCAGTTACGAGACAGCTGGAAACACCATATATTTT; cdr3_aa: CASSYETAGNTIYF
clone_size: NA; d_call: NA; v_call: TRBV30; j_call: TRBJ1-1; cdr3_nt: TGTGCCTGGAGTGTACCGCCAATGAACACTGAAGCTTTCTTT; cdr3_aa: CAWSVPPMNTEAFF
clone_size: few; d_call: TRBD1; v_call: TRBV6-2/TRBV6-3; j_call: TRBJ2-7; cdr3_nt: TGTGCCAGCAGTTCTCCGACAGGGGGCAGCTCCTACGAGCAGTACTTC; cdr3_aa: CASSSPTGGSSYEQYF
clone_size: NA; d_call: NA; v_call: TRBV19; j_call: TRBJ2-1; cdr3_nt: TGTGCCAGTAGTCTTAGCTACAATGAGCAGTTCTTC; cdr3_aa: CASSLSYNEQFF
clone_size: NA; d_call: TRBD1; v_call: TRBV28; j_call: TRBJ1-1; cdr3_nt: TGTGCCAGCAGCCCAGCCGGACAGGGATGGACTGAAGCTTTCTTT; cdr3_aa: CASSPAGQGWTEAFF
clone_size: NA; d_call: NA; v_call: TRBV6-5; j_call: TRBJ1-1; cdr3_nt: TGTGCCAGCAGTAAAAGGACGGGGTTCGAAGCTTTCTTT; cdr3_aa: CASSKRTGFEAFF
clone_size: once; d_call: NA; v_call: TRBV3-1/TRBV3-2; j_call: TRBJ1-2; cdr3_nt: TGTGCCAGCAGCCCCCTGCCAGGCGACTATGGCTACACCTTC; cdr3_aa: CASSPLPGDYGYTF
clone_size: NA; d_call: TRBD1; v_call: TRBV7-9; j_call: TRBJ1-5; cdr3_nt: TGTGCCAGCAGCTCCACCGGGACAGGGAGGAATCAGCCCCAGCATTTT; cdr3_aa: CASSSTGTGRNQPQHF
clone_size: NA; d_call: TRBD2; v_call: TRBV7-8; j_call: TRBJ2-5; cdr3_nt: TGTGCCAGCAGCTTAGCGCTCCTAGCGGGCCCGTCATCCTACTTC; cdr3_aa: CASSLALLAGPSSYF
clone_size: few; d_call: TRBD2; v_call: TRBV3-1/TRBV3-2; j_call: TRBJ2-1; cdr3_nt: TGTGCCAGCAGCCAGGGGACTAGCGGGGGTCCATACAATGAGCAGTTCTTC; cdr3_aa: CASSQGTSGGPYNEQFF
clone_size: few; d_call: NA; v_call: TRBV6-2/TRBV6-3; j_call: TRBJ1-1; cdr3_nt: TGTGCCAGCAGCCGACAGGTGAACACTGAAGCTTTCTTT; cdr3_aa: CASSRQVNTEAFF
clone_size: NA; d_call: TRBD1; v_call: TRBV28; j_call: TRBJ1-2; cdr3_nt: TGTGCCAGCAGTTCCCCACAGGGGTCGAACTATGGCTACACCTTC; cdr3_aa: CASSSPQGSNYGYTF
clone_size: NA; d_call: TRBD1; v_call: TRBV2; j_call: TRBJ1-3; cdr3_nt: TGTGCCAGCAGTGCCGGGACAGTCTCTGGAAACACCATATATTTT; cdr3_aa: CASSAGTVSGNTIYF
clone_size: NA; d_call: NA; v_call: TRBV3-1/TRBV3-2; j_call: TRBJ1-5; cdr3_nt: TGTGCCAGCAGCCATTCCACCGGGGGCAATCAGCCCCAGCATTTT; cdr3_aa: CASSHSTGGNQPQHF